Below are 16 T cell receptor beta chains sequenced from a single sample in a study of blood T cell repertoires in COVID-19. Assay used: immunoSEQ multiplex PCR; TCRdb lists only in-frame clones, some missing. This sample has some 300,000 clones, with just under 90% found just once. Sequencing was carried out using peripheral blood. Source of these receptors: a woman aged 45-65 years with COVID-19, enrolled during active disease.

CDR3 coding DNA: TGCGCCAGCAGCTTGCGTTCGGCGACATTATCCACTGAAGCTTTCTTT. Translating gives CASSLRSATLSTEAFF. The genes are TRBV5-1 and TRBJ1-1; D not certain. The CDR3 extends over 16 amino acids. Germline values: CDR1 SGHRS, CDR2 YFSETQ. V lost 1 base to trimming and J lost 4 bases, with 17 bases between them.

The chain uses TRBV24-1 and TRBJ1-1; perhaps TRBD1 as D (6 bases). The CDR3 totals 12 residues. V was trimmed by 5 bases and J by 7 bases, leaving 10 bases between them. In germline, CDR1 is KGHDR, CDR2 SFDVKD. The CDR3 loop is CATSGGTLEAFF. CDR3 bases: TGTGCCACCAGTGGGGGGACACTTGAAGCTTTCTTT.

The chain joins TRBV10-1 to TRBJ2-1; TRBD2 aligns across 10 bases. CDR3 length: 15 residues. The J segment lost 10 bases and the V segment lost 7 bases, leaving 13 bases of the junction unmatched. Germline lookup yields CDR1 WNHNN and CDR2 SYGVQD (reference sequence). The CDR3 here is CASNEREGPGREQFF. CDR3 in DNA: TGCGCCAGCAACGAGCGGGAGGGCCCGGGAAGGGAGCAGTTCTTC.

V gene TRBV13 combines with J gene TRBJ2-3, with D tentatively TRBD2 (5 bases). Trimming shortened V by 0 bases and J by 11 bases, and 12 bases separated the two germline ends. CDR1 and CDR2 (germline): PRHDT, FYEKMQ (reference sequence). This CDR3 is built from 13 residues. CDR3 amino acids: CASSLGSGEEQYF. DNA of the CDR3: TGTGCCAGCAGCTTAGGGAGCGGTGAGGAGCAGTATTTT.

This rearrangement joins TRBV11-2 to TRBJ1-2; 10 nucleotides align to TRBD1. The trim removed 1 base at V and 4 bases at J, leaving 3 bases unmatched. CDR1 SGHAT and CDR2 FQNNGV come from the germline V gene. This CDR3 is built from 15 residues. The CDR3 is CASSLGDRGPYGYTF. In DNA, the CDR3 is TGTGCCAGCAGCTTAGGAGACAGGGGGCCCTATGGCTACACCTTC.

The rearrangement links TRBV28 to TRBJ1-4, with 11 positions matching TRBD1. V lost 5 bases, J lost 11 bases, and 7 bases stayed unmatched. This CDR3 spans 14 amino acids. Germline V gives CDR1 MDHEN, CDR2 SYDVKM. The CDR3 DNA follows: TGTGCCAGCAGTCCCGGGACAGGGGGAGGCAAACTGTTTTTT. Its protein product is CASSPGTGGGKLFF. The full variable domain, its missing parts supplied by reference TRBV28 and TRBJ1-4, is DVKVTQSSRYLVKRTGEKVFLECVQDMDHENMFWYRQDPGLGLRLIYFSYDVKMKEKGDIPEGYSVSREKKERFSLILESASTNQTSMYLCASSPGTGGGKLFFGSGTQLSVL.

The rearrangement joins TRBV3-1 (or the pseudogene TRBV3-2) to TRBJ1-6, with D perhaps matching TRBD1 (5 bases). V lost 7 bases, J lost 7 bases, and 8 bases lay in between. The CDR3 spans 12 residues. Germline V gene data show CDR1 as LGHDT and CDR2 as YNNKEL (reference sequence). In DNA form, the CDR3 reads TGTGCCAGCAATGGGGGGAATTCACCCCTCCACTTT. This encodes CASNGGNSPLHF.

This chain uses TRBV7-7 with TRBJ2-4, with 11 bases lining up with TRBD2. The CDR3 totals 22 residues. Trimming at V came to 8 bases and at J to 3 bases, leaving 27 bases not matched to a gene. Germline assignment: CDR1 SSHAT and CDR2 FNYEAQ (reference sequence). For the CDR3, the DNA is TGTGCCAGCCTCAAGCTTATCCCTGGGGGGCTAGCGGGAGGAGGAGGCAAAAACATTCAGTACTTC. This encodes CASLKLIPGGLAGGGGKNIQYF. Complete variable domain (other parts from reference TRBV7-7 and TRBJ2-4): GAGVSQSPRYKVTKRGQDVTLRCDPISSHATLYWYQQALGQGPEFLTYFNYEAQPDKSGLPSDRFSAERPEGSISTLTIQRTEQRDSAMYRCASLKLIPGGLAGGGGKNIQYFGAGTRLSVL.

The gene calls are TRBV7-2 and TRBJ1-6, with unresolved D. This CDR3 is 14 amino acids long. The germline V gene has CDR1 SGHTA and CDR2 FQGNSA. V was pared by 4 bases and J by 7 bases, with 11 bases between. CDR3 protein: CASSSGKPNSPLHF. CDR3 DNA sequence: TGTGCCAGCAGCTCGGGAAAACCGAATTCACCCCTCCACTTT.

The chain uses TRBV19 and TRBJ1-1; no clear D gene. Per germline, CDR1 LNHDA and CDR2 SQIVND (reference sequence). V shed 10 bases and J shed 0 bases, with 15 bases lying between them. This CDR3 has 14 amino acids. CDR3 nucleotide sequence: TGTGCCATCTCAGAGGGTAAGATGAACACTGAAGCTTTCTTT. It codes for CAISEGKMNTEAFF.

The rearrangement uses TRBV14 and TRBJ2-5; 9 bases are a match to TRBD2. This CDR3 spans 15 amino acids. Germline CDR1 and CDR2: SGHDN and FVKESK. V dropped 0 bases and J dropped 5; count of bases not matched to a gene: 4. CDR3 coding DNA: TGTGCCAGCAGCCAAGACGGCCTAGCGGGGGAGACCCAGTACTTC. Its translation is CASSQDGLAGETQYF.

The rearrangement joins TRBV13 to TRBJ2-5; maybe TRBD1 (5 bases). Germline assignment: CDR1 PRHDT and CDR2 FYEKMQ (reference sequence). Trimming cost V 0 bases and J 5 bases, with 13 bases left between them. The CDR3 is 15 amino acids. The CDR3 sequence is CASSLGVRGGETQYF. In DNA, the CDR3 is TGTGCCAGCAGCTTAGGGGTTAGGGGTGGGGAGACCCAGTACTTC.

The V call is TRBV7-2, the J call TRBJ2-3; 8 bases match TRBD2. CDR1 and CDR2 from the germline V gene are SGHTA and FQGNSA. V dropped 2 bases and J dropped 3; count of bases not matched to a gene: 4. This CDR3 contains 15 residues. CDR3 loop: CASSLREGGTDTQYF. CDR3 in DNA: TGTGCCAGCAGCTTACGGGAGGGGGGGACAGATACGCAGTATTTT. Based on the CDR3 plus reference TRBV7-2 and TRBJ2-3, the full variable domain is GAGVSQSPSNKVTEKGKDVELRCDPISGHTALYWYRQSLGQGLEFLIYFQGNSAPDKSGLPSDRFSAERTGGSVSTLTIQRTQQEDSAVYLCASSLREGGTDTQYFGPGTRLTVL.

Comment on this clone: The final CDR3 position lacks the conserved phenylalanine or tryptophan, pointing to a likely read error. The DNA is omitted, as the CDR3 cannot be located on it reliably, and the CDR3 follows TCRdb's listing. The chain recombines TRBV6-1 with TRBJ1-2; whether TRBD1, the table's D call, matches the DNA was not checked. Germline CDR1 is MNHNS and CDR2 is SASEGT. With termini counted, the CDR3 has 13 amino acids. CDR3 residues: CASSEGDSRRGLV.

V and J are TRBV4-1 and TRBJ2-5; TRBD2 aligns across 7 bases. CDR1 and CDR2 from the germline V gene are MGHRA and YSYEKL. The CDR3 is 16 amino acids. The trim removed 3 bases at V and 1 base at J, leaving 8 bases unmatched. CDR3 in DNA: TGCGCCAGCAGCCAGTTTCCGACTAGCAGCCAAGAGACCCAGTACTTC. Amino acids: CASSQFPTSSQETQYF.

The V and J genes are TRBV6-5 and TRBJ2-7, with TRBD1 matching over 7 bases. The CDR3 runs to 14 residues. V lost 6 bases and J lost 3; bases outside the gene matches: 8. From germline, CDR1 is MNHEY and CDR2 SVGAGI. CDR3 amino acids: CASRGLGQHYEQYF. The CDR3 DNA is TGTGCCAGCAGGGGATTGGGACAGCACTACGAGCAGTACTTC.